These T cell receptor beta chains were read from a single sample in a study of graft-versus-host responses after intestinal transplantation. Their antigens remain unidentified. TCRdb's table, derived via immunoSEQ multiplex PCR, lists solely in-frame clones and lacks some. There are 45,000 to 60,000 clones in the sample; roughly 91% occur only once, and about 2.5% lies in the top ten. The input for sequencing was unstimulated CD4+ T cells sorted from spleen or lymph node cells, taken before transplant. The receptors here all came from a human donor who was the organ donor for an intestinal transplant. The CDR3 runs from the conserved cysteine through the conserved F or W. The D gene is left open where the match is weak. A clone size is listed for some rows: how often the clone was seen (once, few, many), or a class if it is expanded.

TRBV7-9	once	TRBD2	TRBJ2-5	TGTGCCAGCAGCTTAGTCCTAGCGGGAGTTGAAGAGACCCAGTACTTC	CASSLVLAGVEETQYF
TRBV11-3	-	-	TRBJ2-7	TGTGCCAGCAGGCCATCCTACGAGCAGTACTTC	CASRPSYEQYF
TRBV7-2	-	-	TRBJ2-4	TGTGCCAGCAGCTTAGGAGCGGGAGCCAAAAACATTCAGTACTTC	CASSLGAGAKNIQYF
TRBV4-2	-	TRBD2	TRBJ2-5	TGTGCCAGCAGCCAAGATTGGACTAGCGGAGAAGGGGAGACCCAGTACTTC	CASSQDWTSGEGETQYF
TRBV5-1	-	TRBD1	TRBJ2-5	TGCGCCAGCAGTCATGCAGACAGGGGGCAAGAGACCCAGTACTTC	CASSHADRGQETQYF
TRBV11-2	-	-	TRBJ2-5	TGTGCCAGCAGGTATCCCAGGGGTTGGCAAGAGACCCAGTACTTC	CASRYPRGWQETQYF
TRBV28	-	-	TRBJ1-6	TGTGCCAGCAGTCCCCCCAGGGGTCAGGATTCACCCCTCCACTTT	CASSPPRGQDSPLHF
TRBV5-1	-	TRBD1	TRBJ1-1	TGCGCCAGCAATTCAAGGACAGGACTGAACACTGAAGCTTTCTTT	CASNSRTGLNTEAFF
TRBV7-2	-	TRBD2	TRBJ2-7	TGCGCCAGCAGCCAAGTAGCGGGAACCTACGAGCAGTACTTC	CASSQVAGTYEQYF
TRBV6-1	-	-	TRBJ2-1	TGTGCCAGCAGTGACCACCCCGGCAATGAGCAGTTCTTC	CASSDHPGNEQFF
TRBV30	-	-	TRBJ1-2	TGTGCCTGGAGTGTTTTCAGATATGGCTACACCTTC	CAWSVFRYGYTF
TRBV9	-	TRBD2	TRBJ2-5	TGTGCCAGCAGCCCCGGTGGGGGGGGTACCCAGTACTTC	CASSPGGGGTQYF
TRBV5-1	-	-	TRBJ1-1	TGCGCCAGCAGCTTGGCCAGTAGGGCGACTGAAGCTTTCTTT	CASSLASRATEAFF
TRBV7-2	-	-	TRBJ2-1	TGTGCCAGCAACTCTGGGGGGTCAGCCGGGCAGTTCTTC	CASNSGGSAGQFF
TRBV7-2	-	-	TRBJ2-3	TGTGCCAGCAGCTTAGGGGGGAGACTGAACACAGATACGCAGTATTTT	CASSLGGRLNTDTQYF
TRBV30	-	-	TRBJ1-5	TGTGCCTGGAGTGTAAGGATTAGCAATCAGCCCCAGCATTTT	CAWSVRISNQPQHF
TRBV28	-	TRBD1	TRBJ2-7	TGTGCCAGCAGCTCAGCCTACAGGGGGCGTGGCGAGCAGTACTTC	CASSSAYRGRGEQYF
TRBV6-5	-	-	TRBJ1-2	TGTGCCAGCAGTTCCCTGGGGTGGGGGTATGGCTACACCTTC	CASSSLGWGYGYTF
TRBV9	-	TRBD2	TRBJ2-2	TGTGCCAGCAGCGTAGAGCCCAGCGGGAGGACCGGGGAGCTGTTTTTT	CASSVEPSGRTGELFF
TRBV6-5	-	-	TRBJ2-7	TGTGCCAGCAGTTCGACAGTGTACGAGCAGTACTTC	CASSSTVYEQYF
TRBV5-4	-	-	TRBJ2-6	TGTGCCAGCAGCCCCCAGGGGCGCGGGAGCTTTGGGGCCAACGTCCTGACTTTC	CASSPQGRGSFGANVLTF
TRBV19	-	-	TRBJ2-7	TGTGCCGGATACGACAGACTTTACTACGAGCAGTACTTC	CAGYDRLYYEQYF
TRBV27	-	TRBD1	TRBJ2-7	TGTGCCAGCAGTTTGAACAGGGGGTACGAGCAGTACTTC	CASSLNRGYEQYF
TRBV7-2	once	TRBD2	TRBJ2-1	TGTGCCAGCAGCTACCCGTACGGCCGCGGGAGTTTCTACAATGAGCAGTTCTTC	CASSYPYGRGSFYNEQFF
TRBV11-3	-	-	TRBJ1-2	TGTGCCAGCAGCTTGGGGACCCCCGAGGGTAACTATGGCTACACCTTC	CASSLGTPEGNYGYTF
TRBV15	-	-	TRBJ2-3	TGTGCCACCAGCTCCGGGACTTCTCCAGATACGCAGTATTTT	CATSSGTSPDTQYF
TRBV30	once	-	TRBJ1-5	TGTGCCTGGAGTGTCGGGGTTCGTCAGCCCCAGCATTTT	CAWSVGVRQPQHF
TRBV7-3	-	-	TRBJ2-5	TGTGCCAGCAGCCGGGGGACACAAGAGACCCAGTACTTC	CASSRGTQETQYF
TRBV9	-	-	TRBJ1-4	TGTGCCAGCCCGGGGGAAAAACTGTTTTTT	CASPGEKLFF
TRBV5-5	-	TRBD2	TRBJ2-2	TGTGCCAGCAGCTCCCAGCCTAGCGGGAGAAACACCGGGGAGCTGTTTTTT	CASSSQPSGRNTGELFF
TRBV19	-	-	TRBJ2-3	TGTGCCAGTAGCCCCCGAACAGCCATCGTCACAGATACGCAGTATTTT	CASSPRTAIVTDTQYF
TRBV23-1	-	TRBD1	TRBJ2-4	TGCGCCAGCAGTCAAGGGTCAGGGGGCTTGGCCAAAAACATTCAGTACTTC	CASSQGSGGLAKNIQYF
TRBV28	-	-	TRBJ1-4	TGTGCCAGCAGTTGGGGGGGGAGTTATGAAAAACTGTTTTTT	CASSWGGSYEKLFF
TRBV7-2	-	TRBD2	TRBJ2-7	TGTGCCAGCAGCTTACGGGGGGGTGAGCAGTACTTC	CASSLRGGEQYF
TRBV5-3	-	TRBD2	TRBJ2-7	TGTGCCAGAAGCGGAACGACTAGCGGGAGTTACGAGCAGTACTTC	CARSGTTSGSYEQYF